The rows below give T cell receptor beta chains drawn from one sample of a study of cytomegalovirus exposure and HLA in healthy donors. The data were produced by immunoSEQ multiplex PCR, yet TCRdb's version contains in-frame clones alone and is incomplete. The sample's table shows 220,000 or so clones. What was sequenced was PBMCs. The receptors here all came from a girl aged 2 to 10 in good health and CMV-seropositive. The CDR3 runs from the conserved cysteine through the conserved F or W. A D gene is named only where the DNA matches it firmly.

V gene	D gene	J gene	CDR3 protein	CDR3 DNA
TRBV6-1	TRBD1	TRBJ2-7	CASRRQGAVYEQYF	TGTGCCAGCAGAAGACAGGGGGCGGTCTACGAGCAGTACTTC
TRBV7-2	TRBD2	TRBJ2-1	CASSLAGGGRGYNEQFF	TGTGCCAGCAGCTTAGCGGGGGGCGGGAGGGGCTACAATGAGCAGTTCTTC
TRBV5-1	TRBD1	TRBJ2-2	CASSVGTGITSGELFF	TGCGCCAGCAGCGTCGGGACAGGCATTACGTCCGGGGAGCTGTTTTTT
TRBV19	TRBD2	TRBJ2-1	CASSTSGSNEQFF	TGTGCCAGTAGTACCAGCGGGAGCAATGAGCAGTTCTTC
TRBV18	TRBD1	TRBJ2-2	CASSLLGQPNTGELFF	TGTGCCAGCTCACTACTGGGACAGCCGAACACCGGGGAGCTGTTTTTT
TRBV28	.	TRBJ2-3	CASSLMAPGSTDTQYF	TGTGCCAGCAGTTTAATGGCCCCCGGGAGTACAGATACGCAGTATTTT
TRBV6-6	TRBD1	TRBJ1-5	CASSYSISDRGLAQHF	TGTGCCAGCAGTTACTCGATTTCGGACAGGGGGCTGGCCCAGCATTTT
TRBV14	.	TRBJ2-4	CASSQGPGWAKNIQYF	TGTGCCAGCAGCCAAGGTCCGGGTTGGGCCAAAAACATTCAGTACTTC
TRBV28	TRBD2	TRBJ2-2	CASSPPAAGLAGAIGELFF	TGTGCCAGCAGTCCCCCTGCTGCGGGACTAGCGGGAGCGATCGGGGAGCTGTTTTTT
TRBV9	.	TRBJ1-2	CASSASRASYGYTF	TGTGCCAGCAGCGCCAGCAGGGCTAGCTATGGCTACACCTTC
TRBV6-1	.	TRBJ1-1	CASARDTMNTEAFF	TGTGCCAGCGCCAGGGACACCATGAACACTGAAGCTTTCTTT
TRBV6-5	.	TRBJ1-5	CASSFQQGIERQPQHF	TGTGCCAGCAGTTTCCAACAGGGAATTGAGCGTCAGCCCCAGCATTTT
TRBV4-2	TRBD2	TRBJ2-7	CASSPGLAGVHEQYF	TGTGCCAGCAGCCCAGGACTAGCGGGAGTACACGAGCAGTACTTC
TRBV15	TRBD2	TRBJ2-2	CATSTKIGTSGTGELFF	TGTGCCACCAGCACAAAGATCGGGACTAGCGGCACCGGGGAGCTGTTTTTT
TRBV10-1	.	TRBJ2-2	CASSEEPSNTGELFF	TGCGCCAGCAGTGAGGAGCCCTCGAACACCGGGGAGCTGTTTTTT
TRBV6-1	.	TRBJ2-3	CASSESPVSTDTQYF	TGTGCCAGCAGTGAAAGTCCGGTTAGCACAGATACGCAGTATTTT
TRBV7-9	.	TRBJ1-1	CASSLVAGATEAFF	TGTGCCAGCAGCTTAGTTGCGGGGGCCACTGAAGCTTTCTTT
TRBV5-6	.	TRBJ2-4	CASSKINRVAKNIQYF	TGTGCCAGCAGTAAAATCAACCGGGTAGCCAAAAACATTCAGTACTTC
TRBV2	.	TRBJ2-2	CASTRLAPQGPPVNTGELFF	TGTGCCAGCACACGGCTCGCCCCACAGGGTCCCCCAGTAAACACCGGGGAGCTGTTTTTT
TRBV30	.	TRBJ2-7	CAWSENSYEQYF	TGTGCCTGGAGTGAGAACAGCTACGAGCAGTACTTC
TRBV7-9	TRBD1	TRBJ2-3	CASSVGQGATDTQYF	TGTGCCAGCAGCGTGGGACAGGGGGCCACAGATACGCAGTATTTT
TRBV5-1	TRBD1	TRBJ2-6	CASSFWDRTPSGANVLTF	TGCGCCAGCAGCTTCTGGGACAGGACACCCTCTGGGGCCAACGTCCTGACTTTC
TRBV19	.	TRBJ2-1	CASSTSALSSYNEQFF	TGTGCCAGTAGTACTAGCGCCTTGAGCTCCTACAATGAGCAGTTCTTC
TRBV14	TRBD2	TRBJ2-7	CASRPSGSFPLEQYF	TGTGCCAGCAGGCCTAGCGGGAGCTTCCCCTTGGAGCAGTACTTC
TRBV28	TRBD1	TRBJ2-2	CASSWDRGNTGELFF	TGTGCCAGCAGTTGGGACAGGGGGAACACCGGGGAGCTGTTTTTT
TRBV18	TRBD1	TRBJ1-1	CASSPGTANTEAFF	TGTGCCAGCTCACCCGGGACAGCGAACACTGAAGCTTTCTTT
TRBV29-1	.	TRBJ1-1	CSVLSVRENTEAFF	TGCAGCGTTTTATCCGTACGGGAGAACACTGAAGCTTTCTTT
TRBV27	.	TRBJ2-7	CASSPFLSYEQYF	TGTGCCAGCAGCCCTTTTTTGTCCTACGAGCAGTACTTC
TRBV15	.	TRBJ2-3	CATSRRLTGEADTQYF	TGTGCCACCAGCAGAAGGCTTACAGGGGAGGCAGATACGCAGTATTTT
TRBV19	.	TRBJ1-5	CATAGREPQPQHF	TGTGCCACCGCGGGGAGGGAACCTCAGCCCCAGCATTTT
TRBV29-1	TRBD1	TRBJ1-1	CSVNVVRGTTEAFF	TGCAGCGTTAACGTCGTCAGGGGGACGACTGAAGCTTTCTTT
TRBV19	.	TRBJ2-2	CASSQTARTGELFF	TGTGCCAGTAGTCAGACAGCCCGCACCGGGGAGCTGTTTTTT
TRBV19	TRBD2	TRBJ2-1	CASSLPGTSGTPAYNEQFF	TGTGCCAGTAGTCTACCCGGGACTAGCGGGACACCGGCCTACAATGAGCAGTTCTTC
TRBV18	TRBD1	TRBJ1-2	CASSWDSGYTF	TGTGCCAGCTCATGGGACAGTGGCTACACCTTC
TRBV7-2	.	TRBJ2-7	CASSLGGSGLSYEQYF	TGTGCCAGCAGCTTAGGCGGTAGCGGACTCTCCTACGAGCAGTACTTC
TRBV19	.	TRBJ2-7	CASSLKKGSYEQYF	TGTGCCAGTAGTTTGAAGAAGGGGTCCTACGAGCAGTACTTC
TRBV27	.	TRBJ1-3	CASSSGQFETGNTIYF	TGTGCCAGCAGTTCTGGACAGTTTGAGACTGGAAACACCATATATTTT
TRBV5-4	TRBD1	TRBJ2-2	CASSPWGQGAGDTGELFF	TGTGCCAGCAGCCCTTGGGGGCAGGGGGCGGGCGACACCGGGGAGCTGTTTTTT
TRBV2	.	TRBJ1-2	CASSQGVYGYTF	TGTGCCAGCAGCCAAGGGGTTTATGGCTACACCTTC
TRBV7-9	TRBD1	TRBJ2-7	CASTQGDYEQYF	TGTGCCAGCACCCAGGGGGACTACGAGCAGTACTTC
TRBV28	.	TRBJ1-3	CASSTAAASGNTIYF	TGTGCCAGCAGTACCGCGGCGGCTTCTGGAAACACCATATATTTT
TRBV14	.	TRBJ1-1	CASSQEFGLRNTEAFF	TGTGCCAGCAGCCAAGAGTTTGGACTGAGGAACACTGAAGCTTTCTTT